The clone carrying this TCR beta chain was recorded once. The antigen remains undetermined. This specimen comes from a study of OX40 agonist ivuxolimab in advanced cancers. Across the whole study: Hepatocellular carcinoma, melanoma, renal cell or head and neck cancer affected the dose-escalation patients. The study's findings and limits: The study observed clonal expansion of CD4+ and CD8+ blood T cells by week 6 at 0.1 to 3.0 mg/kg.

Germline V gene sequence: CDR1 SGHDN, CDR2 FVKESK. The CDR3 runs to 16 residues. J was trimmed by 6 bases and V by 0 bases; bases with no gene match: 8. Assay used: immunoSEQ multiplex PCR; TCRdb lists only in-frame clones, some missing. The data show tens of thousands of clones, about 90% seen once. The chain is built from TRBV14 and TRBJ2-1; 7 bases match TRBD2. This receptor was identified in an adult with an advanced solid tumor such as melanoma, head and neck, liver or kidney cancer. The sample here was CD4+ or CD8+ T cells sorted from blood, taken in a trial of the OX40 agonist ivuxolimab. The CDR3, as DNA: TGTGCCAGCAGCCAAGATCTGCGGGAGCTAATCAATGAGCAGTTCTTC. It is translated as CASSQDLRELINEQFF. The full variable domain, completed using reference TRBV14 and TRBJ2-1, is EAGVTQFPSHSVIEKGQTVTLRCDPISGHDNLYWYRRVMGKEIKFLLHFVKESKQDESGMPNNRFLAERTGGTYSTLKVQPAELEDSGVYFCASSQDLRELINEQFFGPGTRLTVL.